These T cell receptor beta chains were read from a single sample in a study of shared T cell receptors in the human thymus. Sequencing was performed with immunoSEQ multiplex PCR; in TCRdb, only in-frame clones are kept and a portion is missing. The sample includes hundreds of thousands of clones, approximately 89% of them seen just once. The sample was also reused in another study, on human thymus T cells.

Specimen: thymocytes. The receptors derive from a boy in the first two years of life with a congenital heart defect. Both conserved end residues are part of each CDR3. D genes are given only for firm matches. Size is omitted from some rows. Given values are once, few, many or a class for expanded clones.

D,V,size,J,CDR3,DNA
TRBD1,TRBV5-6,-,TRBJ2-1,CASSGQGSRTGNEQFF,TGTGCCAGCAGCGGACAGGGCTCCCGGACCGGGAATGAGCAGTTCTTC
TRBD1,TRBV5-5,-,TRBJ2-6,CASSGQGAGANVLTF,TGTGCCAGCAGCGGACAGGGTGCTGGGGCCAACGTCCTGACTTTC
-,TRBV6-6,-,TRBJ1-2,CASSPDSFLGYTF,TGTGCCAGCAGTCCGGACAGCTTTCTTGGCTACACCTTC
-,TRBV4-3,-,TRBJ2-7,CASSQASAYTYEQYF,TGCGCCAGCAGCCAAGCTAGCGCATATACCTACGAGCAGTACTTC
-,TRBV7-9,few,TRBJ2-7,CASSLSRVGEQYF,TGTGCCAGCAGCTTATCCAGGGTGGGCGAGCAGTACTTC
TRBD1,TRBV30,-,TRBJ2-1,CARSKYRGQLPSSYNEQFF,TGTGCCCGGTCGAAGTACAGGGGACAACTACCAAGCTCCTACAATGAGCAGTTCTTC
TRBD2,TRBV4-3,-,TRBJ2-1,CASSPEGLAAYNEQFF,TGCGCCAGCAGCCCAGAAGGACTAGCGGCCTACAATGAGCAGTTCTTC
-,TRBV2,-,TRBJ1-1,CASSQKGGGLTEAFF,TGTGCCAGCAGTCAAAAGGGAGGGGGACTGACTGAAGCTTTCTTT
-,TRBV19,-,TRBJ1-2,CASSILFLGGGGLSNYGYTF,TGTGCCAGTAGTATCCTCTTCCTCGGCGGGGGCGGCTTATCTAACTATGGCTACACCTTC
TRBD2,TRBV28,few,TRBJ2-5,CASSPRAGGETQYF,TGTGCCAGCAGTCCGAGAGCGGGAGGGGAGACCCAGTACTTC
-,TRBV28,-,TRBJ2-2,CASSLGGKNTGELFF,TGTGCCAGCAGCCTCGGAGGGAAGAACACCGGGGAGCTGTTTTTT
-,TRBV6-5,-,TRBJ1-3,CASSYSTGSPGNTIYF,TGTGCCAGCAGTTACTCGACCGGGTCCCCTGGAAACACCATATATTTT
TRBD2,TRBV5-8,-,TRBJ2-7,CASTPRDYRYEQYF,TGTGCCAGCACCCCCCGGGACTACCGGTACGAGCAGTACTTC
-,TRBV9,-,TRBJ1-3,CASSVGERGNTIYF,TGTGCCAGCAGCGTAGGGGAGCGTGGAAACACCATATATTTT
TRBD1,TRBV5-6,-,TRBJ2-5,CASSLNGTAAQETQYF,TGTGCCAGCAGTCTCAATGGGACAGCAGCTCAAGAGACCCAGTACTTC
TRBD2,TRBV7-9,-,TRBJ2-4,CASSLGTSGVQHIQYF,TGTGCCAGCAGCTTAGGCACTAGCGGGGTTCAACACATTCAGTACTTC
TRBD2,TRBV6-1,-,TRBJ2-7,CASSVSRLAVSYEQYF,TGTGCCAGCAGTGTCTCCCGACTAGCGGTCTCCTACGAGCAGTACTTC
TRBD2,TRBV9,-,TRBJ2-7,CASSVAGGSRNEQYF,TGTGCCAGCAGCGTAGCGGGAGGGAGTCGCAACGAGCAGTACTTC
TRBD2,TRBV27,-,TRBJ2-1,CASSLSTPILGGSRNEQFF,TGTGCCAGCAGTTTATCGACACCGATTTTGGGCGGGAGTCGGAATGAGCAGTTCTTC
-,TRBV12-5,-,TRBJ2-1,CASGLVLWAYNEQFF,TGTGCTAGTGGTTTGGTACTATGGGCCTACAATGAGCAGTTCTTC
TRBD1,TRBV27,-,TRBJ1-1,CASSNRDRDLGPEAFF,TGTGCCAGCAGTAACCGGGACAGGGATTTGGGGCCTGAAGCTTTCTTT
TRBD1,TRBV7-2,-,TRBJ1-5,CASRASGTGNQPQHF,TGTGCCAGCAGGGCCTCCGGGACAGGTAATCAGCCCCAGCATTTT
TRBD1,TRBV23-1,-,TRBJ2-7,CASSQLEGTGAYEQYF,TGCGCCAGCAGTCAGTTGGAGGGGACAGGTGCGTACGAGCAGTACTTC
-,TRBV6-4,-,TRBJ1-3,CASSDSIEPPFGGGNTIYF,TGTGCCAGCAGTGACTCAATCGAACCCCCCTTCGGAGGGGGAAACACCATATATTTT
-,TRBV28,-,TRBJ2-7,CASSTLSATIPYEQYF,TGTGCCAGCAGTACCCTGAGCGCTACCATACCCTACGAGCAGTACTTC
-,TRBV28,-,TRBJ2-3,CASSPPLWKTPGKRTDTQYF,TGTGCCAGCAGCCCCCCCCTCTGGAAGACCCCGGGAAAAAGAACAGATACGCAGTATTTT
-,TRBV30,-,TRBJ2-3,CAWRGLTGTQYF,TGTGCCTGGAGGGGACTGACGGGTACGCAGTATTTT
TRBD1,TRBV7-2,-,TRBJ1-1,CASHSGTGRTEAFF,TGTGCCAGCCATTCCGGGACAGGGCGTACTGAAGCTTTCTTT
-,TRBV7-9,-,TRBJ2-5,CASSLAKKGGRGETQYF,TGTGCCAGCAGCTTAGCAAAAAAGGGCGGTAGGGGAGAGACCCAGTACTTC
TRBD2,TRBV14,-,TRBJ2-5,CASSQGPLQKRETQQETQYF,TGTGCCAGCAGCCAAGGGCCCCTCCAGAAGCGGGAGACTCAACAAGAGACCCAGTACTTC
-,TRBV19,-,TRBJ1-5,CASSRAGRAGVDQPQHF,TGTGCCAGTAGTAGGGCAGGGAGGGCCGGGGTCGATCAGCCCCAGCATTTT
-,TRBV27,-,TRBJ2-7,CASSPRLSSYEQYF,TGTGCCAGCAGTCCACGACTGAGCTCCTACGAGCAGTACTTC
-,TRBV9,-,TRBJ2-3,CASSVGGAQYF,TGTGCCAGCAGCGTAGGTGGAGCGCAGTATTTT
TRBD2,TRBV11-2,-,TRBJ2-3,CASSLTSGGTDTQYF,TGTGCCAGCAGCTTGACTAGCGGGGGAACAGATACGCAGTATTTT
-,TRBV6-4,-,TRBJ1-1,CASSDRALREGDRPNTEAFF,TGTGCCAGCAGTGACAGGGCCCTACGTGAGGGGGATAGGCCGAACACTGAAGCTTTCTTT
-,TRBV6-5,-,TRBJ1-4,CASSPGRTHEKLFF,TGTGCCAGCAGCCCTGGGCGAACCCATGAAAAACTGTTTTTT
-,TRBV28,-,TRBJ1-5,CASSLKHLKWPQHF,TGTGCCAGCAGTTTAAAACATCTCAAATGGCCCCAGCATTTT
TRBD2,TRBV5-6,-,TRBJ2-7,CASSLGLAGEQYF,TGTGCCAGCAGCTTGGGACTAGCTGGTGAGCAGTACTTC
TRBD1,TRBV5-1,-,TRBJ1-3,CASSSYRDRVGENTIYF,TGCGCCAGCAGCTCCTACCGGGACAGGGTGGGAGAAAACACCATATATTTT
TRBD1,TRBV2,-,TRBJ1-5,CASNTRDRGPSNQPQHF,TGTGCCAGCAACACACGCGACAGGGGGCCTTCGAATCAGCCCCAGCATTTT
-,TRBV21-1,-,TRBJ2-7,CASSKGPPRQGIGYEQYF,TGTGCCAGCAGCAAAGGACCGCCGAGACAGGGTATTGGCTACGAGCAGTACTTC
TRBD2,TRBV19,-,TRBJ2-1,CASSTPTGRAGYEQFF,TGTGCCAGTAGTACCCCCACCGGGAGGGCCGGGTATGAGCAGTTCTTC
TRBD2,TRBV2,-,TRBJ2-1,CASSEMNPRIAGRSYNEQFF,TGTGCCAGCAGTGAAATGAATCCCCGGATAGCGGGACGCTCCTACAATGAGCAGTTCTTC
-,TRBV7-9,-,TRBJ1-1,CASSLVGAPNTEAFF,TGTGCCAGCAGCTTAGTTGGGGCTCCGAACACTGAAGCTTTCTTT
-,TRBV28,-,TRBJ1-6,CASRLDNYNSPLHF,TGTGCCAGCAGATTGGACAACTATAATTCACCCCTCCACTTT
TRBD1,TRBV28,-,TRBJ1-2,CASSLAKDRGYGYTF,TGTGCCAGCAGTCTCGCCAAAGACAGGGGCTATGGCTACACCTTC
-,TRBV30,few,TRBJ1-1,CAWSVRHAGVENTEAFF,TGTGCCTGGAGCGTACGCCACGCAGGGGTGGAGAACACTGAAGCTTTCTTT
-,TRBV14,-,TRBJ1-1,CASSHPRGGGTEAFF,TGTGCCAGCAGCCACCCCCGGGGGGGCGGCACTGAAGCTTTCTTT
TRBD1,TRBV18,-,TRBJ1-5,CASSLGQDSNQPQHF,TGTGCCAGCTCACTGGGACAGGATAGCAATCAGCCCCAGCATTTT
-,TRBV14,-,TRBJ1-3,CASSQEPVSGNTIYF,TGTGCCAGCAGCCAAGAACCAGTCTCTGGAAACACCATATATTTT
-,TRBV27,-,TRBJ1-1,CASSSGEITEAFF,TGTGCCAGCAGTTCAGGGGAGATCACTGAAGCTTTCTTT
TRBD2,TRBV2,-,TRBJ2-1,CASSDRGRLAGAVGNEQFF,TGTGCCAGCAGTGACAGGGGTAGACTAGCGGGGGCAGTGGGCAATGAGCAGTTCTTC
TRBD1,TRBV28,-,TRBJ2-1,CASYQGQYNEQFF,TGTGCCAGCTACCAGGGACAGTACAATGAGCAGTTCTTC
TRBD2,TRBV15,-,TRBJ2-3,CATNEAGGLDTQYF,TGTGCCACCAACGAGGCGGGGGGGCTGGATACGCAGTATTTT
-,TRBV27,-,TRBJ2-2,CASMEGSGELFF,TGTGCCAGCATGGAGGGAAGCGGGGAGCTGTTTTTT